These T cell receptor beta chains were read from a single sample in a study of PD-1 blockade in classical Hodgkin lymphoma. TCRdb's table, derived via immunoSEQ multiplex PCR, lists solely in-frame clones and lacks some. Of about 7,400 clones in the sample, about three quarters are singletons; the top ten hold roughly 46%. The sample in question was peripheral blood mononuclear cells (PBMCs), obtained before the second cycle of nivolumab. Receptors originate from a human donor with classical Hodgkin lymphoma. Both conserved end residues are part of each CDR3. D genes are given only for firm matches. Only part of the rows carry a size: once, few, many, or a class if the clone is expanded.

>TRBJ1-4|.|TRBV6-1|.
CASKRLTTNEKLFF
TGTGCCAGCAAACGGCTGACAACTAATGAAAAACTGTTTTTT
>TRBJ2-5|.|TRBV19|TRBD2
CASSTGLAGQETQYF
TGTGCCAGTAGTACGGGACTAGCGGGGCAAGAGACCCAGTACTTC
>TRBJ1-1|.|TRBV5-1|.
CASSLDNDRATFF
TGCGCCAGCAGTTTAGATAACGACAGAGCGACTTTCTTT
>TRBJ1-1|.|TRBV29-1|.
CSVEKSPLNTEAFF
TGCAGCGTTGAAAAGAGTCCGCTGAACACTGAAGCTTTCTTT
>TRBJ2-7|.|TRBV25-1|.
CASWGQGNEQYF
TGTGCCAGCTGGGGCCAGGGGAACGAGCAGTACTTC
>TRBJ2-7|.|TRBV18|.
CASSPGYEFYEQYF
TGTGCCAGCTCACCAGGGTACGAGTTCTACGAGCAGTACTTC
>TRBJ2-3|few|TRBV7-8|.
CASSFGASTDTQYF
TGTGCCAGCAGCTTCGGTGCTAGCACAGATACGCAGTATTTT
>TRBJ1-2|.|TRBV7-3|.
CASSPHGGGYGYTF
TGTGCCAGCAGCCCCCACGGGGGCGGCTATGGCTACACCTTC
>TRBJ2-3|.|TRBV5-1|TRBD2
CASSFGLADSTDTQYF
TGCGCCAGCAGCTTTGGACTAGCGGATAGCACAGATACGCAGTATTTT
>TRBJ2-2|.|TRBV7-3|.
CASSPMLRGKTGELFF
TGTGCCAGCAGCCCCATGTTGAGGGGGAAAACCGGGGAGCTGTTTTTT
>TRBJ2-2|medium-sized|TRBV27|TRBD2
CASSFTSGSIAGELFF
TGTGCCAGCAGTTTTACCAGCGGGAGCATTGCCGGGGAGCTGTTTTTT
>TRBJ2-7|few|TRBV7-2|.
CASSGLLTVTDEQYF
TGTGCCAGCAGCGGACTATTAACAGTAACAGACGAGCAGTACTTC
>TRBJ2-3|few|TRBV11-1|.
CASTLIQGMTDTQYF
TGTGCCAGCACCCTTATACAGGGAATGACAGATACGCAGTATTTT
>TRBJ2-7|medium-sized|TRBV5-1|.
CASSLEGVISYEQYF
TGCGCCAGCAGCTTGGAAGGGGTCATCTCCTACGAGCAGTACTTC
>TRBJ2-3|.|TRBV7-2|TRBD2
CASSLELAGESDTQYF
TGTGCCAGCAGCTTGGAACTAGCGGGAGAGTCAGATACGCAGTATTTT
>TRBJ2-1|few|TRBV9|.
CASSPSGSSSYNEQFF
TGTGCCAGCAGCCCCAGCGGCTCGAGCTCCTACAATGAGCAGTTCTTC
>TRBJ2-2|.|TRBV2|.
CASSVDTNTGELFF
TGTGCCAGCAGTGTAGACACGAACACCGGGGAGCTGTTTTTT
>TRBJ2-3|few|TRBV4-3|.
CASSQAVAFADTQYF
TGCGCCAGCAGCCAAGCGGTAGCATTCGCAGATACGCAGTATTTT
>TRBJ2-3|.|TRBV27|.
CASSLSRGTQYF
TGTGCCAGCAGCCTCTCGCGGGGTACGCAGTATTTT
>TRBJ2-2|.|TRBV5-4|.
CASSFGDPGELFF
TGTGCCAGCAGCTTTGGGGACCCCGGGGAGCTGTTTTTT
>TRBJ2-7|few|TRBV28|.
CASTLMGANYEQYF
TGTGCCAGCACGTTAATGGGGGCCAACTACGAGCAGTACTTC
>TRBJ2-1|.|TRBV19|.
CASSSIGVGPGDNEQFF
TGTGCCAGTAGCAGTATTGGGGTTGGGCCCGGGGACAATGAGCAGTTCTTC
>TRBJ2-5|.|TRBV6-1|TRBD1
CASHFTGGETQYF
TGTGCCAGCCATTTTACAGGGGGGGAGACCCAGTACTTC
>TRBJ2-5|few|TRBV28|.
CASSFSYQETQYF
TGTGCCAGCAGTTTCTCGTACCAAGAGACCCAGTACTTC
>TRBJ2-2|medium-sized|TRBV6-5|.
CASSFGTTGELFF
TGTGCCAGCAGTTTCGGGACTACCGGGGAGCTGTTTTTT
>TRBJ1-3|.|TRBV10-3|.
CAISDGGNGNTIYF
TGTGCCATCAGTGACGGGGGGAATGGAAACACCATATATTTT
>TRBJ2-2|.|TRBV19|TRBD2
CASSRVAGVAGGELFF
TGTGCCAGTAGTAGAGTAGCGGGAGTAGCGGGCGGGGAGCTGTTTTTT
>TRBJ2-1|.|TRBV19|TRBD2
CASSIKAGGEQFF
TGTGCCAGTAGTATTAAGGCGGGAGGCGAGCAGTTCTTC
>TRBJ1-1|.|TRBV7-2|.
CASSLVSRGTEAFF
TGTGCCAGCAGCTTAGTTAGCCGGGGCACTGAAGCTTTCTTT
>TRBJ2-4|.|TRBV29-1|.
CSVGVAKNIQYF
TGCAGCGTTGGAGTAGCCAAAAACATTCAGTACTTC
>TRBJ1-1|.|TRBV4-3|TRBD1
CASSQYRGGKNTEAFF
TGCGCCAGCAGCCAATACAGGGGAGGGAAGAACACTGAAGCTTTCTTT
>TRBJ1-1|few|TRBV4-3|.
CASSQDLWGESMNTEAFF
TGCGCCAGCAGCCAAGATTTGTGGGGTGAGAGTATGAACACTGAAGCTTTCTTT
>TRBJ1-5|.|TRBV2|.
CASSDDAGIQPQHF
TGTGCCAGCAGTGACGACGCCGGGATCCAGCCCCAGCATTTT
>TRBJ2-1|once|TRBV11-2|.
CASSSQGGGGASYNEQFF
TGTGCCAGCAGCTCCCAGGGGGGTGGGGGTGCCTCCTACAATGAGCAGTTCTTC
>TRBJ2-2|once|TRBV5-4|.
CASSSLAAQSTGELFF
TGTGCCAGCAGCTCGCTAGCCGCCCAGAGCACCGGGGAGCTGTTTTTT
>TRBJ2-7|once|TRBV7-8|TRBD2
CASSLRTSGTYEQYF
TGTGCCAGCAGCTTAAGGACTAGCGGGACCTACGAGCAGTACTTC